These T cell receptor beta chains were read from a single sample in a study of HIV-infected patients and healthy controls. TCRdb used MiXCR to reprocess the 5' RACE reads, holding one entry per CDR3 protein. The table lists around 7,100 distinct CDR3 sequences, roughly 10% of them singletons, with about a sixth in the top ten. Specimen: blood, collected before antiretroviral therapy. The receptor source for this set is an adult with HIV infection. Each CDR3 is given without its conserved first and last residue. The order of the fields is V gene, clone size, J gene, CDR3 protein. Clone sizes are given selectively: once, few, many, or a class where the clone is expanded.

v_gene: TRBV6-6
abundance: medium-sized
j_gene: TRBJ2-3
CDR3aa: ASSYGGPDTQY

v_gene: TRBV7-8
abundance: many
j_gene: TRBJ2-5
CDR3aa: ASTLTGGWETQY

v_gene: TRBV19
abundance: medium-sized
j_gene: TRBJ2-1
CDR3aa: ASSVGGSSYNEQF

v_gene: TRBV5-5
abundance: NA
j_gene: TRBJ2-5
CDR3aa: ASSLAETQY

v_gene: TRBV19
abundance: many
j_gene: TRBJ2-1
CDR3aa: ASSLQNEQF

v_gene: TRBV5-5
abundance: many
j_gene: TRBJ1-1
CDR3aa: ASSLRREGGTNTEAF

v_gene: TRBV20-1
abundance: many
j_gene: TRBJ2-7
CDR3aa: SAGDRDDEQY

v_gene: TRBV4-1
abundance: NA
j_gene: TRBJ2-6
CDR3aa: ASSRSWEANVLT

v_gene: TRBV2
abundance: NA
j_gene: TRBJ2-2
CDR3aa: ASRRDTGELF

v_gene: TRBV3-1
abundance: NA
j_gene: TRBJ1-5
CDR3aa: ASSQDGWEDQPQH

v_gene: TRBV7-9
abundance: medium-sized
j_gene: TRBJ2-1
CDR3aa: ASSSDLLDEQF

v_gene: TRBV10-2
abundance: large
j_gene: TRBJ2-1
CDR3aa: ASIEGWSYNEQF

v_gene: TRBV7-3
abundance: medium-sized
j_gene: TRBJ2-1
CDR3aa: ASSLDHTYNEQF

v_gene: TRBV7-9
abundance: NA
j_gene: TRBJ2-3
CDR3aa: ASSLRDSIYTQY

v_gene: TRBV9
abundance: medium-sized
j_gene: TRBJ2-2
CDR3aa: ASGPSGLNTGELF

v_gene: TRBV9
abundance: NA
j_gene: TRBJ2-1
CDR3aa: ASSVPQGEDEQF

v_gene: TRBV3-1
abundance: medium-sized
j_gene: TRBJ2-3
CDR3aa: ASSQLSSGRTDTQY

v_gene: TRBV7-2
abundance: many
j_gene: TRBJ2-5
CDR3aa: ASSLGQGQETQY

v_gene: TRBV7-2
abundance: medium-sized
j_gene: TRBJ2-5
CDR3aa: ASSPPPQETQY

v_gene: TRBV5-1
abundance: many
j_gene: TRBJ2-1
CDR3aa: ASSLPPIRTSGRENEQF

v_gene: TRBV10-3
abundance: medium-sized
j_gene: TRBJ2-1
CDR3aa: AISEYGAGRPYNEQF

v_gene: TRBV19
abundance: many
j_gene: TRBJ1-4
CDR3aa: ASSMDTSEGKLF

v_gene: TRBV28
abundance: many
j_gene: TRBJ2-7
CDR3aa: ASSLPQGGVEYEQY